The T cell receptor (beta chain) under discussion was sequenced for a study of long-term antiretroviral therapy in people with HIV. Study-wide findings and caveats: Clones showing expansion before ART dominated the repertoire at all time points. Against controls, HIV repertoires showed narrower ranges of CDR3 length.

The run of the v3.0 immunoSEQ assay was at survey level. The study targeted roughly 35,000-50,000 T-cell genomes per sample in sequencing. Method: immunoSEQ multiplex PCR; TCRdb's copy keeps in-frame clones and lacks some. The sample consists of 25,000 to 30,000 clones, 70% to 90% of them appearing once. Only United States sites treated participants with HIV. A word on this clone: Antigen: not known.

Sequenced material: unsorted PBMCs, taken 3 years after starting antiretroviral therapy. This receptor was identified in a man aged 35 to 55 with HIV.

The CDR3 here is CASSGGERIPPNYGYTF. The CDR3 DNA reads TGTGCCAGCAGCGGGGGGGAGCGGATACCTCCTAACTATGGCTACACCTTC. The rearrangement joins TRBV2 to TRBJ1-2, with a possible D match to TRBD1 (5 bases). CDR1 is SNHLY, CDR2 FYNNEI, per germline. The CDR3 consists of 17 residues. Trimming took off 6 bases at V and 0 bases at J, with 20 bases between the two ends.